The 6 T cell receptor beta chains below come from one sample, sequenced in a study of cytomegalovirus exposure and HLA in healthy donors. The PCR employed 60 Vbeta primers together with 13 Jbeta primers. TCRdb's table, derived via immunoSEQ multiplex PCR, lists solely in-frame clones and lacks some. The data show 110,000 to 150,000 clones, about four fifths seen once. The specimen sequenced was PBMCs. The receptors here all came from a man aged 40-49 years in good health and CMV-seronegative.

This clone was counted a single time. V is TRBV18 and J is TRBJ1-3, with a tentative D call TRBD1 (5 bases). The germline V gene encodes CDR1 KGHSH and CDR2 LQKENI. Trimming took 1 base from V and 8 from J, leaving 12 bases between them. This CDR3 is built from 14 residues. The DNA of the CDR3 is TGTGCCAGCTCACCACAGGGGTCTGGGGACACCATATATTTT. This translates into CASSPQGSGDTIYF.

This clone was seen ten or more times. The CDR3 DNA sequence: TGTGCCAGCAGCGTAGCTTCAGGGTTGGTCACTGAAGCTTTCTTT. This codes for CASSVASGLVTEAFF. This rearrangement joins TRBV9 to TRBJ1-1; tentative D call: TRBD1 (5 bases). CDR1 SGDLS and CDR2 YYNGEE come from the germline V gene. V was cut by 0 bases and J by 4 bases, with 13 bases left in between. The CDR3 runs 15 residues.

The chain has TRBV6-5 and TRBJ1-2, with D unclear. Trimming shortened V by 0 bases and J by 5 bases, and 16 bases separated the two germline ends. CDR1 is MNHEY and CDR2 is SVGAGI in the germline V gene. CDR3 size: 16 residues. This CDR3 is CASSYSKVGSTYGYTF. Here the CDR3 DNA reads TGTGCCAGCAGTTACTCGAAGGTGGGCAGCACTTATGGCTACACCTTC.

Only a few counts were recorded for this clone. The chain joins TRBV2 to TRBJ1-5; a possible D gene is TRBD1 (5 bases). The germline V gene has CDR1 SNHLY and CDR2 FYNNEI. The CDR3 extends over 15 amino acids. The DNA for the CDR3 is TGTGTCTCAAAAAACAGCCCAGGGAGCAATCAGCCCCAGCATTTT. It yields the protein CVSKNSPGSNQPQHF. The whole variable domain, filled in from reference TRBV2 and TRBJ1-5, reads EPEVTQTPSHQVTQMGQEVILRCVPISNHLYFYWYRQILGQKVEFLVSFYNNEISEKSEIFDDQFSVERPDGSNFTLKIRSTKLEDSAMYFCVSKNSPGSNQPQHFGDGTRLSIL.

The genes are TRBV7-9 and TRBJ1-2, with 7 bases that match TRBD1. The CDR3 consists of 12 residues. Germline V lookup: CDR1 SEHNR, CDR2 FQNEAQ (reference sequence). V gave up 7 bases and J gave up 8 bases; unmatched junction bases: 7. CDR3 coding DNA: TGTGCCAGCACCCCATCGGACAGGGGCTACACCTTC. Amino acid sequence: CASTPSDRGYTF.

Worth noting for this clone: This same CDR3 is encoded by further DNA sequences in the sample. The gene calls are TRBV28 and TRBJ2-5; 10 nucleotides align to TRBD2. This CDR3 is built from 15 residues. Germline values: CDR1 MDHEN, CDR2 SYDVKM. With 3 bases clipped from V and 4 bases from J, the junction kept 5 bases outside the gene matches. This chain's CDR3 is CASSFPSGGPETQYF. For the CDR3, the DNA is TGTGCCAGCAGTTTCCCTAGCGGGGGCCCAGAGACCCAGTACTTC. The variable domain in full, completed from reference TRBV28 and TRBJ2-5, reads DVKVTQSSRYLVKRTGEKVFLECVQDMDHENMFWYRQDPGLGLRLIYFSYDVKMKEKGDIPEGYSVSREKKERFSLILESASTNQTSMYLCASSFPSGGPETQYFGPGTRLLVL.